One and the same sample provided the 24 T cell receptor beta chains below, sequenced in a study of blood T cells in healthy people across ages. Alongside a J-beta primer mix, a sample-barcoded 5' primer served in a second PCR lasting roughly 7 to 11 cycles. TCRdb re-called the 5' RACE reads with MiXCR, one entry per CDR3 protein. The profile shows about 1.6 million distinct CDR3 sequences, about 35% of them singletons. Sequenced material: blood. Source of these receptors: a woman aged 25 to 39 in good health.

This chain uses TRBV20-1 with TRBJ2-5; 8 bases map to TRBD1. The germline CDR1 and CDR2 sequences are DFQATT and SNEGSKA (reference sequence). The CDR3 covers 16 residues. Trimming cost V 4 bases and J 1 base; bases outside gene matches: 11. CDR3 amino acids: CSATQYTGGSQETQYF. The CDR3 DNA sequence: TGCAGTGCTACACAATATACAGGGGGATCCCAAGAGACCCAGTACTTC.

About this clonotype: A read error may account for a junction end that differs from germline. The chain employs TRBV11-1 and TRBJ2-1; the match to TRBD2 covers 15 bases. Germline-derived CDR1 and CDR2 are SGHAT and FQDESV (reference sequence). The CDR3 has 21 residues. In nucleotides, the CDR3 is TGTGCCGGCAGCTACCCGGGACTAGCGGGAGGCCATATCTCCCCGGGCGATGAGCAGTTCTTC. Its protein is CAGSYPGLAGGHISPGDEQFF. Combining the CDR3 with reference TRBV11-1 and TRBJ2-1 gives the whole variable domain EAEVAQSPRYKITEKSQAVAFWCDPISGHATLYWYRQILGQGPELLVQFQDESVVDDSQLPKDRFSAERLKGVDSTLKIQPAELGDSAMYLCAGSYPGLAGGHISPGDEQFFGPGTRLTVL.

Here the CDR3 DNA reads TGTGCCAGCAGCCGGACAGGTTTCACAGATACGCAGTATTTT. This codes for CASSRTGFTDTQYF. The V and J genes are TRBV7-3 and TRBJ2-3; 7 bases map to TRBD1. Germline V gene data show CDR1 as SGHTA and CDR2 as FQGTGA. Trimming at V came to 5 bases and at J to 2 bases, leaving 4 bases not matched to a gene. This CDR3 is built from 14 residues.

This clonotype was seen more than once but under ten times. A junction end diverges from the germline sequence, so it may reflect a read error. The chain carries TRBV6-2 or TRBV6-3 and TRBJ2-1, with 11 bases identical to TRBD2. Germline V gives CDR1 MNHEY, CDR2 SVGEGT. The CDR3 spans 20 residues. CDR3 nucleotide sequence: TGTGCCGGCAGTTACCGGACTAGCGGGCCCACCTGGGGCTCCTACAATGAGCAGTTCTTC. It translates to CAGSYRTSGPTWGSYNEQFF.

This clonotype came up many times. The chain joins TRBV5-1 to TRBJ2-1, with D tentatively TRBD1 or TRBD2 (6 bases each). Germline CDR1 and CDR2: SGHRS and YFSETQ. V was shortened by 4 bases and J by 4 bases, with 18 bases between the two germline ends. There are 16 residues in the CDR3. DNA of the CDR3: TGCGCCAGCAGCCCCCGCCGAGGGGGACTTTACAATGAGCAGTTCTTC. It specifies CASSPRRGGLYNEQFF.

This chain links TRBV12-3 or TRBV12-4 with TRBJ2-3; 11 bases map to TRBD2. The CDR3 is 19 residues long. Losses at the gene ends were 5 bases for V and 1 base for J; bases not matched to a gene: 14. CDR3 protein: CASSPPPYSGGEGTDTQYF. CDR3 nucleotide sequence: TGTGCCAGCAGTCCCCCGCCCTATAGCGGGGGGGAGGGCACAGATACGCAGTATTTT.

This chain links TRBV4-1 with TRBJ1-6, with a tentative D call TRBD1 (6 bases). The CDR3 spans 19 residues. Trimming stripped 0 bases from V and 9 bases from J, with 24 bases between. Germline CDR1 reads MGHRA; CDR2 reads YSYEKL. In nucleotides, the CDR3 is TGCGCCAGCAGCCAAGATCGGACAGCTGCAGCGACCCTCGTTTCACCCCTCCACTTT. Amino acid sequence: CASSQDRTAAATLVSPLHF.

V and J are TRBV27 and TRBJ2-7; the D gene is possibly TRBD2 (6 bases). The CDR3 totals 13 residues. In germline, CDR1 is MNHEY, CDR2 SMNVEV (reference sequence). Trimming stripped 3 bases from V and 5 bases from J, with 11 bases between. Here the CDR3 DNA reads TGTGCCAGCAGTTTCGCTAGCGTCCACGAGCAGTACTTC. Amino acids: CASSFASVHEQYF.

The V gene is TRBV24-1, the J gene TRBJ2-5; unclear D gene. Germline assignment: CDR1 KGHDR and CDR2 SFDVKD. CDR3 size: 14 residues. Between the trimmed V and J ends, which lost 3 bases and 5 bases, there was a span of 12 bases. CDR3 in amino acids: CATSDGQVRETQYF. As DNA, the CDR3 is TGTGCCACCAGTGATGGCCAAGTCAGGGAGACCCAGTACTTC.

V usage is TRBV5-1 and J usage is TRBJ2-5; the D call may be TRBD1 or TRBD2 (6 bases each). Between the trimmed V and J ends, which lost 4 bases and 4 bases, there was a span of 20 bases. The length of the CDR3 is 16 residues. CDR1 and CDR2 (germline): SGHRS, YFSETQ. CDR3 region: CASSPGAGGLRETQYF. CDR3 sequence (DNA): TGCGCCAGCAGCCCGGGGGCCGGAGGACTAAGAGAGACCCAGTACTTC.

This clonotype was seen more than once but under ten times. V is TRBV29-1 and J is TRBJ2-5, with D uncertain. The V and J ends lost 3 bases and 5 bases respectively, with 10 bases between them. Germline CDR1 SQVTM, CDR2 ANQGSEA. This CDR3 contains 12 residues. CDR3 DNA: TGCAGCGTTGATACCCTCGGGGAGACCCAGTACTTC. Its protein product is CSVDTLGETQYF.

A single count supports this clonotype. The genes are TRBV2 and TRBJ2-3, with unresolved D. Between the trimmed V and J ends, which lost 8 bases and 4 bases, there was a span of 4 bases. The CDR3 is 10 residues long. CDR1 is SNHLY, CDR2 FYNNEI, per germline. The CDR3 sequence: CASEADTQYF. The CDR3 DNA reads TGTGCCAGCGAGGCAGATACGCAGTATTTT.

The chain couples TRBV12-3 or TRBV12-4 to TRBJ2-5; unclear D gene. V dropped 5 bases and J dropped 9 bases, with 13 bases sitting between them. The CDR3 spans 12 residues. The CDR3 here is CASSLSAGSQYF. In nucleotides, the CDR3 is TGTGCCAGCAGTCTCAGCGCTGGGTCCCAGTACTTC.

The rearrangement joins TRBV29-1 to TRBJ1-1; no firm D call. The CDR3 contains 14 residues. CDR1 is SQVTM, CDR2 ANQGSEA, per germline. Trimming took off 3 bases at V and 3 bases at J, with 14 bases between the two ends. CDR3 in amino acids: CSVDARAGDTEAFF. In DNA form, the CDR3 reads TGCAGCGTTGATGCCCGGGCTGGGGACACTGAAGCTTTCTTT.

This clonotype turned up a few times. This chain uses TRBV5-6 with TRBJ2-1, with TRBD2 matching 14 bases. V was clipped by 4 bases and J by 7 bases; unmatched bases: 4. The CDR3 covers 15 residues. The germline CDR1 and CDR2 sequences are SGHDT and YYEEEE. CDR3 nucleotide sequence: TGTGCCAGCAGCCCCTGGACTAGCGGGAGGAATGAGCAGTTCTTC. Protein sequence: CASSPWTSGRNEQFF.

As regards this clonotype: Compared with germline, one end of the junction differs, possibly owing to a read error. The chain joins TRBV3-1 to TRBJ2-2; 8 bases line up with TRBD2. This CDR3 is built from 11 residues. Germline V gene sequence: CDR1 LGHDT, CDR2 YNNKEL (reference sequence). CDR3 region: CASRLAGELFF. The CDR3 DNA reads as TGCGCCAGCAGACTAGCGGGGGAGCTGTTTTTT. Looking up the rest from reference TRBV3-1 and TRBJ2-2 gives the full variable domain: DTAVSQTPKYLVTQMGNDKSIKCEQNLGHDTMYWYKQDSKKFLKIMFSYNNKELIINETVPNRFSPKSPDKAHLNLHINSLELGDSAVYFCASRLAGELFFGEGSRLTVL.

A note on this clonotype: A single base separates this from a much larger clone, so it may be a read error. V gene TRBV29-1 combines with J gene TRBJ2-1; 7 nucleotides align to TRBD2. In germline, CDR1 is SQVTM, CDR2 ANQGSEA. This CDR3 is 15 amino acids long. The CDR3 is CSVEGQTSSCNEQFF. In nucleotides, the CDR3 is TGCAGCGTAGAAGGCCAGACTAGCTCCTGCAATGAGCAGTTCTTC.

This sequence joins TRBV7-9 and TRBJ1-1; 7 bases are a match to TRBD1. CDR1 is SEHNR and CDR2 is FQNEAQ in the germline V gene (reference sequence). V lost 4 bases, J lost 7 bases, and 12 bases stayed unmatched. CDR3 length: 15 amino acids. The DNA of the CDR3 is TGTGCCAGCAGCTCCCGAGGGGACAGCAGCCTTGAAGCTTTCTTT. It specifies CASSSRGDSSLEAFF.

Concerning this clonotype itself: The junction does not match germline at one end; this may be a read error. The chain carries TRBV27 and TRBJ1-2, with 9 bases that match TRBD1. This CDR3 has 17 amino acids. CDR1 is MNHEY and CDR2 is SMNVEV in the germline V gene (reference sequence). This CDR3 is CASSPGQGWTYLYSYTF. CDR3 nucleotides: TGTGCCAGCAGTCCAGGACAGGGGTGGACCTACCTCTATAGCTACACCTTC.

This clonotype has more than one count but fewer than ten. The J gene is TRBJ2-3, the V gene TRBV28, with D perhaps TRBD2 (6 bases). V was clipped by 7 bases and J by 8 bases, with 19 bases between them. This CDR3 contains 14 residues. Germline lookup yields CDR1 MDHEN and CDR2 SYDVKM. Here the CDR3 reads CASTSGGPWSTQYF. In DNA, the CDR3 is TGTGCCAGCACCAGCGGAGGGCCCTGGAGTACGCAGTATTTT.

The sample holds one count of this clonotype. This chain joins TRBV20-1 and TRBJ2-7; 8 bases line up with TRBD2. The CDR3 totals 14 residues. Germline V lookup: CDR1 DFQATT, CDR2 SNEGSKA (reference sequence). The junction had 7 bases not matched to a gene; V was cut back by 4 bases and J by 2 bases. CDR3 in amino acids: CSATLAGPTYEQYF. The CDR3 bases are TGCAGTGCTACATTAGCGGGGCCGACCTACGAGCAGTACTTC.

The chain is built from TRBV30 and TRBJ1-2, with 8 bases lining up with TRBD1. V lost 0 bases and J lost 5; bases outside the gene matches: 8. The CDR3 totals 15 residues. Germline V gene data show CDR1 as GTSNPN and CDR2 as SVGIG (reference sequence). CDR3 protein: CAWSVRQGTIYGYTF. CDR3 in DNA: TGTGCCTGGAGTGTTAGACAGGGGACCATATATGGCTACACCTTC.

CDR3 nucleotides: TGTGCCTGCAACTTCAGGGGGCTAACCTACGAGCAGTACTTC. Translating it yields CACNFRGLTYEQYF. The chain links TRBV30 to TRBJ2-7; TRBD1 matches 8 bases. In germline, CDR1 is GTSNPN, CDR2 SVGIG (reference sequence). The V and J ends lost 6 bases and 2 bases, in that order; junction bases with no gene match: 9. This CDR3 is 14 amino acids long.

In the case of this clonotype: This sequence may be a read error, since a much larger clone differs from it by one base. V is TRBV29-1 and J is TRBJ1-2; no clear D gene. CDR3 length: 13 amino acids. Per germline, CDR1 SQVTM and CDR2 ANQGSEA. The CDR3 loop is CSIEVRNNYGYTF. The DNA for the CDR3 is TGCAGCATTGAAGTGCGTAATAACTATGGCTACACCTTC. Supplemented by reference TRBV29-1 and TRBJ1-2, the full variable domain reads SAVISQKPSRDICQRGTSLTIQCQVDSQVTMMFWYRQQPGQSLTLIATANQGSEATYESGFVIDKFPISRPNLTFSTLTVSNMSPEDSSIYLCSIEVRNNYGYTFGSGTRLTVV.